The next 15 T cell receptor beta chains were all read from a single sample in a study of T cell responses to AZD1222 COVID-19 vaccine. The data were produced by immunoSEQ multiplex PCR, yet TCRdb's version contains in-frame clones alone and is incomplete. The sample shows around 100,000 clones, under 95% of them seen only once. Specimen: peripheral blood, collected on day 0 of AZD1222 vaccination. The receptors shown here come from an adult in good health.

The chain couples TRBV11-3 to TRBJ2-5; no firm D call. V was pared by 1 base and J by 1 base, with 4 bases between. The length of the CDR3 is 13 residues. Germline V gives CDR1 SGHNT, CDR2 YENEEA. CDR3 sequence: CASSLGGQETQYF. The CDR3 nucleotides are TGTGCCAGCAGCTTAGGGGGCCAAGAGACCCAGTACTTC.

V usage is TRBV7-2 and J usage is TRBJ2-1, with TRBD2 matching 9 bases. V lost 4 bases, J lost 6 bases, and 7 bases stayed unmatched. Per germline, CDR1 SGHTA and CDR2 FQGNSA. The CDR3 consists of 15 residues. The CDR3 is CASSSQGTSPNEQFF. In DNA form, the CDR3 reads TGTGCCAGCAGCTCACAGGGGACTAGCCCCAATGAGCAGTTCTTC.

This clone was seen once. The chain carries TRBV7-9 and TRBJ1-2, with 7 bases identical to TRBD1. Germline CDR1 and CDR2: SEHNR and FQNEAQ (reference sequence). The V gene end was trimmed by 5 bases and the J gene end by 8 bases; junction bases not matched to a gene: 8. This CDR3 is built from 13 residues. CDR3 bases: TGTGCCAGCAGCGCCCGGACAGGCGGGGGCTACACCTTC. Translation: CASSARTGGGYTF.

This chain joins TRBV19 and TRBJ1-5, with 9 nucleotides matching TRBD1. There are 16 residues in the CDR3. V gave up 5 bases and J gave up 1 base; unmatched junction bases: 6. Germline-derived CDR1 and CDR2 are LNHDA and SQIVND (reference sequence). In DNA, the CDR3 is TGTGCCAGTAGTCCCGGGACAGGGTTGAGCAATCAGCCCCAGCATTTT. Translation: CASSPGTGLSNQPQHF.

This rearrangement joins TRBV7-9 to TRBJ2-5; D gene uncertain. V shed 2 bases and J shed 2 bases, with 12 bases lying between them. The CDR3 covers 15 residues. Germline values: CDR1 SEHNR, CDR2 FQNEAQ (reference sequence). CDR3 DNA sequence: TGTGCCAGCAGCTTAACTTCGACTGCACAAGAGACCCAGTACTTC. It is translated as CASSLTSTAQETQYF.

The V and J genes are TRBV6-5 and TRBJ1-1, with no clear D. This CDR3 comprises 14 residues. Germline assignment: CDR1 MNHEY and CDR2 SVGAGI. Trimming took 0 bases from V and 4 from J, leaving 9 bases between them. CDR3 sequence reads: CASSYSKGITEAFF. CDR3 nucleotide sequence: TGTGCCAGCAGTTACTCGAAAGGGATCACTGAAGCTTTCTTT.

The CDR3 coding sequence is TGTGCCACCAGCGTGACGGGGAATAATTCACCCCTCCACTTT. Translation gives CATSVTGNNSPLHF. The chain couples TRBV15 to TRBJ1-6; D remains ambiguous. The V end lost 5 bases, the J end lost 5 bases, and 10 bases lay between the germline ends. CDR1 is LNHNV, CDR2 YYDKDF, per germline (reference sequence). The length of the CDR3 is 14 residues.

The chain is built from TRBV29-1 and TRBJ2-7; 10 bases fit TRBD1. The CDR3 runs 15 residues. CDR1 and CDR2 from the germline V gene are SQVTM and ANQGSEA. Unmatched junction bases numbered 11, after V lost 5 bases and J lost 4 bases. The chain's CDR3 is CSVPAGTGVGYEQYF. Written as DNA, the CDR3 is TGCAGCGTTCCCGCTGGGACAGGGGTTGGGTACGAGCAGTACTTC.

The genes are TRBV20-1 and TRBJ2-5; D remains unclear. This CDR3 region has 11 residues. Trimming stripped 5 bases from V and 2 bases from J, with 6 bases between. CDR1 and CDR2 (germline): DFQATT, SNEGSKA (reference sequence). CDR3 nucleotides: TGCAGTGCTCAGGATCAAGAGACCCAGTACTTC. It yields the protein CSAQDQETQYF.

This chain uses TRBV10-3 with TRBJ1-1, with D hard to call. The length of the CDR3 is 12 residues. With 4 bases removed from V and 3 bases from J, the gap between germline ends came to 6 bases. CDR1 and CDR2 (germline): ENHRY, SYGVKD. The CDR3 reads CAISAQDTEAFF. The CDR3, as DNA: TGTGCCATCAGTGCGCAGGACACTGAAGCTTTCTTT.

The V and J genes are TRBV9 and TRBJ2-3; D remains unclear. V was cut by 0 bases and J by 4 bases, with 9 bases left in between. Germline CDR1 and CDR2: SGDLS and YYNGEE. CDR3 length equals 14 residues. CDR3 nucleotides: TGTGCCAGCAGCGTAGTTCCAGCGCCAGATACGCAGTATTTT. This sequence encodes CASSVVPAPDTQYF.

CDR3 sequence: CASSMTGGANTEAFF. The DNA of the CDR3 is TGTGCCAGCAGCATGACAGGGGGAGCGAACACTGAAGCTTTCTTT. This rearrangement joins TRBV7-3 to TRBJ1-1; 9 positions match TRBD1. Trimming cost V 5 bases and J 1 base; bases outside gene matches: 5. The CDR3 extends over 15 amino acids. Looked up from germline, CDR1 is SGHTA and CDR2 is FQGTGA.

Only a few counts were recorded for this clone. This chain joins TRBV9 and TRBJ2-5; D perhaps matches TRBD1 (7 bases). The germline gives CDR1 SGDLS, CDR2 YYNGEE. The CDR3 spans 16 residues. V lost 4 bases and J lost 5, with 21 bases in between. CDR3 sequence (DNA): TGTGCCAGCAGCCCCTTAGGCAGGGGGGAAGGGGAGACCCAGTACTTC. Translating gives CASSPLGRGEGETQYF.

The rearrangement uses TRBV6-6 and TRBJ1-5; D is undetermined. Germline CDR1 reads MNHNY; CDR2 reads SVGAGI (reference sequence). CDR3 length equals 13 residues. V lost 5 bases, J lost 7 bases, and 12 bases lay in between. The CDR3: CASSLDLDQPQHF. The CDR3 DNA follows: TGTGCCAGCAGTCTCGACTTGGACCAGCCCCAGCATTTT.

This sequence joins TRBV18 and TRBJ2-5; D might be TRBD1 or TRBD2, each matching 6 bases. V was cut by 4 bases and J by 5 bases, with 14 bases left in between. This CDR3 comprises 14 residues. The germline CDR1 and CDR2 sequences are KGHSH and LQKENI. The CDR3 here is CASSHEQGLETQYF. The CDR3 nucleotides are TGTGCCAGCTCACACGAACAGGGACTTGAGACCCAGTACTTC.